This T cell receptor (beta chain) appears in the sequencing data of a study of CD8 T cells in ankylosing spondylitis. Study-wide findings and caveats: Reportedly, significant enrichment of disease-linked clones occurred in matched ankylosing spondylitis synovial fluid. Seemingly distinctive of ankylosing spondylitis blood was a TCR beta motif formed by eight highly homologous variants. Several of the motif variants were reported before in synovial fluid and blood from reactive arthritis. CD8+ cells made up the disease-linked clones, which were relatively rare in peripheral blood.

There are 14 residues in the CDR3. Germline V gives CDR1 MNHEY, CDR2 SVGEGT. V gave up 6 bases and J gave up 0 bases; unmatched junction bases: 3. Making use of molecular barcodes, quantitative 5'-RACE generated TCR beta libraries. MiXCR, run by TCRdb on the 5' RACE reads, gives a single entry per CDR3 protein. Among more than 650,000 distinct CDR3 sequences listed, 12% were seen once. Regarding this clonotype: Antigen: not known.

The chain uses TRBV6-2 or TRBV6-3 and TRBJ2-3, with 7 bases that match TRBD2. The TCR was taken from a male donor with ankylosing spondylitis. The sequenced sample consisted of blood, either unsorted or a sorted T cell fraction (not recorded which). CDR3 DNA: TGTGCCAGCAGGCCTAGCGGAAGCACAGATACGCAGTATTTT. Protein sequence: CASRPSGSTDTQYF.